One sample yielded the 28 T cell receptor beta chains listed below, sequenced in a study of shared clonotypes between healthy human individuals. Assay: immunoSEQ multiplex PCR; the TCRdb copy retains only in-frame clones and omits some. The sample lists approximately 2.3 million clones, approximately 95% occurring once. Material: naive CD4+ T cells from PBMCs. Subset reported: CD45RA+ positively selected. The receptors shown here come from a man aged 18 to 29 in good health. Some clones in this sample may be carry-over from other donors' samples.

The CDR3 loop is CASSPRGDDEKLFF. Written as DNA, the CDR3 is TGTGCCAGCTCACCCCGGGGTGACGATGAAAAACTGTTTTTT. The V gene is TRBV18, the J gene TRBJ1-4; the D is unclear. CDR3 length equals 14 residues. Germline values: CDR1 KGHSH, CDR2 LQKENI. V dropped 3 bases and J dropped 6 bases, with 11 bases sitting between them.

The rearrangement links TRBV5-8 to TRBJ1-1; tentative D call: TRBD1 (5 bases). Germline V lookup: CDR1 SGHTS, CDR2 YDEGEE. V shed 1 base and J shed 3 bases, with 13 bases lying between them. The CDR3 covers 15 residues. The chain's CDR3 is CASSLPGWGDTEAFF. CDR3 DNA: TGTGCCAGCAGCTTGCCAGGGTGGGGAGACACTGAAGCTTTCTTT. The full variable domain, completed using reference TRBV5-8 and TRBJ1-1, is EAGVTQSPTHLIKTRGQQATLRCSPISGHTSVYWYQQALGLGLQFLLWYDEGEERNRGNFPPRFSGRQFPNYSSELNVNALELEDSALYLCASSLPGWGDTEAFFGQGTRLTVV.

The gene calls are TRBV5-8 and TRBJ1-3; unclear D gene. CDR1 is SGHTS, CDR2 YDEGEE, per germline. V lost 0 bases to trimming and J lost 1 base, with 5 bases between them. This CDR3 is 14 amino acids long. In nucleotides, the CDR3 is TGTGCCAGCAGCTTGGGTCAGTCTGGAAACACCATATATTTT. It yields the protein CASSLGQSGNTIYF.

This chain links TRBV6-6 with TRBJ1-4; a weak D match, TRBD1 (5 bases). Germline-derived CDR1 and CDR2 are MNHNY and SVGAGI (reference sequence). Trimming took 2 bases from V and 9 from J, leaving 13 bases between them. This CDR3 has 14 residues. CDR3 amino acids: CASSYPQGGQKLFF. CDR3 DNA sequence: TGTGCCAGCAGTTACCCGCAGGGAGGCCAAAAACTGTTTTTT.

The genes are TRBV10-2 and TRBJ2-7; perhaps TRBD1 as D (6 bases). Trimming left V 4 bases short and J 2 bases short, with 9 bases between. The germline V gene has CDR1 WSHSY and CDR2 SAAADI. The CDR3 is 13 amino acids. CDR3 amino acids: CASSGQATYEQYF. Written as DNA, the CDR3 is TGCGCCAGCAGTGGACAGGCGACCTACGAGCAGTACTTC.

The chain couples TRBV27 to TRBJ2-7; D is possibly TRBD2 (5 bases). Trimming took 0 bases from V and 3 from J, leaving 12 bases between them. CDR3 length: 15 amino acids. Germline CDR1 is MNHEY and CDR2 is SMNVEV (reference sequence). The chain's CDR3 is CASSLSPSSHYEQYF. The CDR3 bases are TGTGCCAGCAGTTTATCCCCTAGCAGCCACTACGAGCAGTACTTC.

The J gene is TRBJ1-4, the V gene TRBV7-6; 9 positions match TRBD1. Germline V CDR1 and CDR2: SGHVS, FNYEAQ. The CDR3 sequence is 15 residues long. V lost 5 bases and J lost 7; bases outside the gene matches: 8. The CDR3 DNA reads TGTGCCAGCAGCCCTAAGGGACAGGGTATTGAAAAACTGTTTTTT. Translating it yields CASSPKGQGIEKLFF.

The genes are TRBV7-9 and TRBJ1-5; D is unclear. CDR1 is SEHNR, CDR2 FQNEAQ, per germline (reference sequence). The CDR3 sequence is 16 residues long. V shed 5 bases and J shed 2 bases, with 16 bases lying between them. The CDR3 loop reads CASSGSASVGNQPQHF. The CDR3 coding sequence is TGTGCCAGCAGCGGAAGTGCCTCCGTCGGCAATCAGCCCCAGCATTTT. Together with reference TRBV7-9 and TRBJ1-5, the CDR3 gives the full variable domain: DTGVSQNPRHKITKRGQNVTFRCDPISEHNRLYWYRQTLGQGPEFLTYFQNEAQLEKSRLLSDRFSAERPKGSFSTLEIQRTEQGDSAMYLCASSGSASVGNQPQHFGDGTRLSIL.

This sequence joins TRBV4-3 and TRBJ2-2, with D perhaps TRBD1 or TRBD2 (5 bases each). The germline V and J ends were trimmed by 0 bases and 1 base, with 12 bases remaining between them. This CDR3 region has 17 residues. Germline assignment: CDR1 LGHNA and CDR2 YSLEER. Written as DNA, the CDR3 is TGCGCCAGCAGCCAAGACTCCGGGACGAAGAACACCGGGGAGCTGTTTTTT. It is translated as CASSQDSGTKNTGELFF.

The chain's CDR3 is CASSASFVNGNEQFF. CDR3 nucleotide sequence: TGTGCCAGCAGTGCTTCTTTCGTTAACGGCAATGAGCAGTTCTTC. The V and J genes are TRBV6-1 and TRBJ2-1, with D uncertain. The CDR3 length is 15 residues. V lost 4 bases and J 6 bases, leaving 16 bases between the germline ends. Germline-derived CDR1 and CDR2 are MNHNS and SASEGT.

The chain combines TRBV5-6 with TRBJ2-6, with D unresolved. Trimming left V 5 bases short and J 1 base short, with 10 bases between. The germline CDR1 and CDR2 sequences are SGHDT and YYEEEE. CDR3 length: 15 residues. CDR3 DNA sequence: TGTGCCAGCAGAGCCCTGGATTCTGGGGCCAACGTCCTGACTTTC. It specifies CASRALDSGANVLTF.

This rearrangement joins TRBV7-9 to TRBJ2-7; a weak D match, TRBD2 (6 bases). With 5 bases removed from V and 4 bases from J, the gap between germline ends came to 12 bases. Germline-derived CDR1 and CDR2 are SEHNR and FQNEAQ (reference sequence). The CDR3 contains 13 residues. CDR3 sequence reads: CASSLRGLYEQYF. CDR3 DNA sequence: TGTGCCAGCAGCCTGCGGGGACTTTACGAGCAGTACTTC.

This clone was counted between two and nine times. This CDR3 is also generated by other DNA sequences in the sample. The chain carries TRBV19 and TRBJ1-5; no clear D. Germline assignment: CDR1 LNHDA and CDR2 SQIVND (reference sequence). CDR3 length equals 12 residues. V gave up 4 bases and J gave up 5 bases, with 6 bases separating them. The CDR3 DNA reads TGTGCCAGTAGTACCACAGATCAGCCCCAGCATTTT. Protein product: CASSTTDQPQHF. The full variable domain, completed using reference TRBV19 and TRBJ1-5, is DGGITQSPKYLFRKEGQNVTLSCEQNLNHDAMYWYRQDPGQGLRLIYYSQIVNDFQKGDIAEGYSVSREKKESFPLTVTSAQKNPTAFYLCASSTTDQPQHFGDGTRLSIL.

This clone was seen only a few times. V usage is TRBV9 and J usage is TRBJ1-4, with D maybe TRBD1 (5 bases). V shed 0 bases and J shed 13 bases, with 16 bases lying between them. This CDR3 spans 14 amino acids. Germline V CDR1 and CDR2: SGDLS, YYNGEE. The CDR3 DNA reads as TGTGCCAGCAGCGTAGGGGACCCGATCGACAGACTGTTTTTT. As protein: CASSVGDPIDRLFF.

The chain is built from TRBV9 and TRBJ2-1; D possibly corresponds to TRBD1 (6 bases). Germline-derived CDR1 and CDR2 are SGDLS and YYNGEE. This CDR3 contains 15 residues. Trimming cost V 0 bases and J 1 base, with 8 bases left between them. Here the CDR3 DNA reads TGTGCCAGCAGCGTAGGCAGGGGATCCTACAATGAGCAGTTCTTC. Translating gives CASSVGRGSYNEQFF.

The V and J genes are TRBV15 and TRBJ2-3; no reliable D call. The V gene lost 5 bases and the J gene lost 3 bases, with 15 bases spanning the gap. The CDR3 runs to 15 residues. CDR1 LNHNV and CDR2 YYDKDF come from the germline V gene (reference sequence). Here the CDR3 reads CATSRLYPMTDTQYF. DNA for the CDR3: TGTGCCACCAGCCGCCTATACCCTATGACAGATACGCAGTATTTT.

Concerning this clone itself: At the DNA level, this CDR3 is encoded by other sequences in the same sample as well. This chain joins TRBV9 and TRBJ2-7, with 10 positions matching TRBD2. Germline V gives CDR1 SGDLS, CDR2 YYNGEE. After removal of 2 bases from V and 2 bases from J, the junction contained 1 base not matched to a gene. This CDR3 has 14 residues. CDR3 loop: CASSVGLATYEQYF. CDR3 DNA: TGTGCCAGCAGCGTGGGACTAGCGACCTACGAGCAGTACTTC.

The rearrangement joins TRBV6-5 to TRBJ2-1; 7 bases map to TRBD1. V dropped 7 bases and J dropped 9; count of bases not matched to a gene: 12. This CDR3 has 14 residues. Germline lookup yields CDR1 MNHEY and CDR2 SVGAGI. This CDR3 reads CASKHGTALFEQFF. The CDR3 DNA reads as TGTGCCAGCAAACACGGGACAGCTCTTTTTGAGCAGTTCTTC.

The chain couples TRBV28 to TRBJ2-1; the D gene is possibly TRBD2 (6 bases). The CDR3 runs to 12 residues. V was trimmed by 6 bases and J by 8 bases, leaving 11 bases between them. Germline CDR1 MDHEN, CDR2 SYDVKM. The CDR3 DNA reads TGTGCCAGCAGGACCACTAGCCATGAGCAGTTCTTC. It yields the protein CASRTTSHEQFF.

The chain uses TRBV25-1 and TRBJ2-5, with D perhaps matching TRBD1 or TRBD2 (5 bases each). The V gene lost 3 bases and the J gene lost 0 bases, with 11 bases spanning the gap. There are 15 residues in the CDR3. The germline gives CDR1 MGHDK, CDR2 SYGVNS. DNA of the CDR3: TGTGCCAGCAGTGACCGGGACGGGTACCAAGAGACCCAGTACTTC. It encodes CASSDRDGYQETQYF. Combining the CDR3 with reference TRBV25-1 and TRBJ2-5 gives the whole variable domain EADIYQTPRYLVIGTGKKITLECSQTMGHDKMYWYQQDPGMELHLIHYSYGVNSTEKGDLSSESTVSRIRTEHFPLTLESARPSHTSQYLCASSDRDGYQETQYFGPGTRLLVL.

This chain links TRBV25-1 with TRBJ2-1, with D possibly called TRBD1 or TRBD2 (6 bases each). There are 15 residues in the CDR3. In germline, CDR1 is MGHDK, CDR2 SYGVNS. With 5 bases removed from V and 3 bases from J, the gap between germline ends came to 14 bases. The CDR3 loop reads CASSSPGGLYNEQFF. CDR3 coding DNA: TGTGCCAGCAGTTCTCCCGGGGGCCTCTACAATGAGCAGTTCTTC.

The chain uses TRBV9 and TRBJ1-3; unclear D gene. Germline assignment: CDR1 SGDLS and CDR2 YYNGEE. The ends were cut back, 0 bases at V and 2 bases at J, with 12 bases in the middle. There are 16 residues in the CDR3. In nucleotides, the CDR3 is TGTGCCAGCAGCGTAGAGGCCCGCCCGCCTGGAAACACCATATATTTT. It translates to CASSVEARPPGNTIYF.

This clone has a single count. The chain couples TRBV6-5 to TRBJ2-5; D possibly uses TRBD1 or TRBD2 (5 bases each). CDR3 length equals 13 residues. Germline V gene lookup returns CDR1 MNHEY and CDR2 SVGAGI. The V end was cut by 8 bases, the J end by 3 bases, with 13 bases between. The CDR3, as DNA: TGTGCCAGCGGGGGATTAAAAAAAGAGACCCAGTACTTC. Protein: CASGGLKKETQYF.

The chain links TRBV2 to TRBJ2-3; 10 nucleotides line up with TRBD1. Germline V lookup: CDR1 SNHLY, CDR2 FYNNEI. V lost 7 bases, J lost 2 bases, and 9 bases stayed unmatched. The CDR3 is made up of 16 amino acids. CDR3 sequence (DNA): TGTGCCAGCATCCAGGGACAGGGGTTATTCACAGATACGCAGTATTTT. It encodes CASIQGQGLFTDTQYF.

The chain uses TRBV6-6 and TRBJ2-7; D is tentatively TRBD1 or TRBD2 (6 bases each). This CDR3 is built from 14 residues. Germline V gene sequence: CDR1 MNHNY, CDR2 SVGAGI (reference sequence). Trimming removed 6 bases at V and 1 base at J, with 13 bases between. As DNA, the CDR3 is TGTGCCAGCAGGACGGGGGCAGCTTCCTACGAGCAGTACTTC. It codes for CASRTGAASYEQYF.

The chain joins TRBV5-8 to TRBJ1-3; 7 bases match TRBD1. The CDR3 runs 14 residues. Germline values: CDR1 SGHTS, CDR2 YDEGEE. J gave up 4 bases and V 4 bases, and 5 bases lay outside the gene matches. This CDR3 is CASSPGQAGNTIYF. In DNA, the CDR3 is TGTGCCAGCAGCCCAGGACAGGCAGGAAACACCATATATTTT.

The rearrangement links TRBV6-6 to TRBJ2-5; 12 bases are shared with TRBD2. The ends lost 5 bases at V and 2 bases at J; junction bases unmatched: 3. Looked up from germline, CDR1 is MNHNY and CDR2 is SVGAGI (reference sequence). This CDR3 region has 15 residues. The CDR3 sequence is CASSRGLAGQETQYF. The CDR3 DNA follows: TGTGCCAGCAGTCGTGGACTAGCGGGACAAGAGACCCAGTACTTC.

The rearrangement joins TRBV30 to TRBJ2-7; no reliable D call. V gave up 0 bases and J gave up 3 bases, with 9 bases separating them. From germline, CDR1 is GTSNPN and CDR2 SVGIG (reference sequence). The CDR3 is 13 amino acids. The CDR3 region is CAWSVQTGYEQYF. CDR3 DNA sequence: TGTGCCTGGAGTGTACAGACTGGCTACGAGCAGTACTTC.